The rows below give T cell receptor beta chains drawn from one sample of a study of Ad26.COV2.S vaccination and SARS-CoV-2 variants. Only in-frame clones appear in the TCRdb table, and some are missing; sequencing was by immunoSEQ multiplex PCR. The table includes over 400,000 clones, roughly 87% detected once. The sample here was peripheral blood, taken in a trial of Ad26.COV2.S vaccine versus placebo. All receptors derive from a person between 18 and 59 years old who received the Ad26.COV2.S COVID-19 vaccine or a placebo. CDR3s include the opening cysteine and the closing phenylalanine or tryptophan. D genes are given only for firm matches.

D gene	V gene	J gene	CDR3 protein
NA	TRBV12-3/TRBV12-4	TRBJ2-7	CASSGDSYEQYF
NA	TRBV5-6	TRBJ1-1	CASSLAARPTEAFF
TRBD1	TRBV28	TRBJ1-6	CASRTGRRDSPLHF
NA	TRBV7-9	TRBJ1-2	CASSSARSYGYTF
TRBD2	TRBV5-4	TRBJ2-7	CASSSSREGSLEQYF
TRBD1	TRBV7-3	TRBJ1-2	CASSLKAGGSGYTF
NA	TRBV5-5	TRBJ1-2	CASSLQANYGYTF
NA	TRBV5-6	TRBJ1-1	CASSLTTEMNTEAFF
TRBD1	TRBV29-1	TRBJ1-2	CSVEAQGYYGYTF
NA	TRBV7-3	TRBJ2-2	CASSLGPRGLGTGELFF
NA	TRBV7-2	TRBJ1-4	CASSFQGTTNEKLFF
NA	TRBV6-2/TRBV6-3	TRBJ1-6	CASGWSSYNSPLHF
NA	TRBV18	TRBJ1-5	CASSPVGGDSSQPQHF
NA	TRBV14	TRBJ2-7	CASSQYQDSYEQYF
NA	TRBV11-2	TRBJ2-5	CASRPPKGEETQYF
NA	TRBV9	TRBJ1-6	CASSVSSQSPLHF
NA	TRBV11-2	TRBJ2-1	CASSADLPSYNEQFF
TRBD2	TRBV13	TRBJ2-7	CASSRGSSGYEQYF
TRBD1	TRBV25-1	TRBJ2-7	CASSGSGTGGSYEQYF
TRBD2	TRBV3-1/TRBV3-2	TRBJ2-7	CASSPGSGRSYEQYF
NA	TRBV7-9	TRBJ2-7	CASSLVGSFSYEQYF
TRBD1	TRBV30	TRBJ1-4	CAWSMNRGYEKLFF
NA	TRBV6-2/TRBV6-3	TRBJ2-3	CASSYYRDLGTDTQYF
TRBD2	TRBV9	TRBJ2-1	CASTPPGLAVKNEQFF
TRBD1	TRBV28	TRBJ2-2	CASRSTGGDSSNTGELFF
TRBD2	TRBV19	TRBJ2-1	CASMGRAAGGYNEQFF
TRBD1	TRBV29-1	TRBJ2-5	CSGSTGSLAETQYF
NA	TRBV6-2/TRBV6-3	TRBJ1-4	CASSYSLTDIDSTNEKLFF
TRBD2	TRBV5-4	TRBJ2-1	CASSPGTNNEQFF
TRBD1	TRBV28	TRBJ2-5	CASSWTGGGGETQYF
NA	TRBV29-1	TRBJ2-3	CSVEDLEGGDTQYF
TRBD2	TRBV7-2	TRBJ2-7	CASSLWASGRSLSYEQYF
TRBD2	TRBV7-3	TRBJ2-6	CASSLTLERESSGANVLTF
NA	TRBV15	TRBJ2-1	CATSRDVDSFSRQFF
TRBD2	TRBV24-1	TRBJ2-3	CATSDLTSESTDTQYF
NA	TRBV6-6	TRBJ1-2	CASMALQGGYGYTF
TRBD1	TRBV24-1	TRBJ1-4	CATSATGTGDEKLFF
TRBD2	TRBV2	TRBJ2-7	CASSERASGSTEMEQYF
TRBD1	TRBV6-1	TRBJ2-3	CASSEEGARGTDTQYF
TRBD1	TRBV30	TRBJ2-7	CACPGQGYEQYF
NA	TRBV27	TRBJ2-7	CASSPTSIPYEQYF
TRBD2	TRBV27	TRBJ2-3	CASSLSGLDRTDTQYF
NA	TRBV4-1	TRBJ2-2	CASSQEGTRNTGELFF
TRBD2	TRBV28	TRBJ2-7	CASKAGGVYEQYF
NA	TRBV20-1	TRBJ2-2	CSATERETGELFF
NA	TRBV9	TRBJ2-6	CASFSGANVLTF
NA	TRBV30	TRBJ1-5	CAWSGGSHSNQPQHF
NA	TRBV6-5	TRBJ2-7	CASSVREPYEQYF
TRBD1	TRBV28	TRBJ2-7	CASSLGTQGNSYEQYF
TRBD1	TRBV19	TRBJ1-1	CASSRDSLTEAFF
NA	TRBV7-8	TRBJ2-6	CASSTLLGSGANVLTF
NA	TRBV11-3	TRBJ2-1	CASSLDQDSGLFF
TRBD2	TRBV7-2	TRBJ2-3	CASSLGGRGLTDTQYF
TRBD2	TRBV9	TRBJ2-5	CASSALGLALETQYF